The 7 T cell receptor beta chains in this list originate from one sample, sequenced in a study of T-cell reconstitution after alpha-beta-depleted transplantation in children. TCRbeta library preparation incorporated unique molecular identifiers. TCRdb recomputed calls from the PCR reads with MiXCR, one row per CDR3 protein. The sample lists about 900,000 distinct CDR3 sequences, about 29% seen once, with 28% in the top ten. The input for sequencing was PBMCs, mostly from graft donor cells, taken 360 days after TCRalphabeta/CD19-depleted stem cell transplant. The receptors shown here come from a boy under two years old who had a stem cell transplant for SCID, so the T cells may come from the graft donor.

This sequence joins TRBV18 and TRBJ2-7, with D possibly matching TRBD1 (5 bases). The ends were cut back, 6 bases at V and 2 bases at J, with 11 bases in the middle. CDR1 is KGHSH, CDR2 LQKENI, per germline. The CDR3 sequence is 13 residues long. The CDR3 nucleotides read TGTGCCAGCTCCCAGACAGACACCTACGAGCAGTACTTC. Translated, it gives CASSQTDTYEQYF.

The V and J genes are TRBV5-6 and TRBJ1-4, with D maybe TRBD1 (5 bases). The CDR3 is made up of 15 amino acids. Germline CDR1 reads SGHDT; CDR2 reads YYEEEE. Trimming stripped 4 bases from V and 7 bases from J, with 17 bases between. The CDR3 DNA reads as TGTGCCAGCAGCCGCCGCGGGGCCGGGGGTGAAAAACTGTTTTTT. Translated, it gives CASSRRGAGGEKLFF.

In this sample, this clonotype turned up a few times. The chain employs TRBV5-1 and TRBJ2-1; the match to TRBD2 covers 10 bases. The trim removed 1 base at V and 4 bases at J, leaving 11 bases unmatched. The germline gives CDR1 SGHRS, CDR2 YFSETQ. The CDR3 loop spans 18 amino acids. CDR3 bases: TGCGCCAGCAGCTTGTATGCAGATTCTAGCGGGGGATACAATGAGCAGTTCTTC. This translates into CASSLYADSSGGYNEQFF.

This clonotype was counted a few times. CDR3 DNA sequence: TGTGCCAGCAGAGGAGCGGGGGGGGCCGGGGAGCTGTTTTTT. Translated: CASRGAGGAGELFF. The genes are TRBV12-3 or TRBV12-4 and TRBJ2-2; 10 nucleotides agree with TRBD2. The CDR3 runs to 14 residues. V trimming: 6 bases; J trimming: 6 bases; junction bases outside the gene matches: 4.

The chain joins TRBV7-6 to TRBJ2-3, with 10 bases fitting TRBD2. This CDR3 is 18 amino acids long. V was pared by 0 bases and J by 2 bases, with 8 bases of the junction left unmatched. The germline V gene encodes CDR1 SGHVS and CDR2 FNYEAQ. CDR3 sequence: CASSLASGGAPTTDTQYF. The CDR3, as DNA: TGTGCCAGCAGCTTAGCGAGCGGGGGGGCTCCCACCACAGATACGCAGTATTTT.

In its sample, this clonotype was seen a few times. V is TRBV7-3 and J is TRBJ1-2; 9 bases align to TRBD1. J gave up 7 bases and V 2 bases, and 5 bases lay outside the gene matches. This CDR3 spans 14 amino acids. In germline, CDR1 is SGHTA, CDR2 FQGTGA. DNA for the CDR3: TGTGCCAGCAGCTTACTGGGACAGGGAGGTGGCTACACCTTC. It translates to CASSLLGQGGGYTF. Combining the CDR3 with reference TRBV7-3 and TRBJ1-2 gives the whole variable domain GAGVSQTPSNKVTEKGKYVELRCDPISGHTALYWYRQSLGQGPEFLIYFQGTGAADDSGLPNDRFFAVRPEGSVSTLKIQRTERGDSAVYLCASSLLGQGGGYTFGSGTRLTVV.

The rearrangement links TRBV24-1 to TRBJ2-1; the D is unclear. Between the trimmed V and J ends, which lost 4 bases and 5 bases, there was a span of 8 bases. This CDR3 has 13 residues. CDR1 is KGHDR and CDR2 is SFDVKD in the germline V gene. This chain's CDR3 is CATSDPLDNEQFF. For the CDR3, the DNA is TGTGCCACCAGTGACCCGCTAGACAATGAGCAGTTCTTC.